This T cell receptor beta chain was captured in a study of STAT5B mutations in CD4+ large granular lymphocyte leukemia. Trimming shortened V by 7 bases and J by 4 bases, and 14 bases separated the two germline ends. CDR1 is SQVTM and CDR2 is ANQGSEA in the germline V gene. This CDR3 region has 13 residues. Whole-study results and caveats: Over 20% of private leukemic clonotypes occurred rarely in other patients' non-leukemic repertoires. Higher CD4+ than CD8+ T-LGLL clonality might reflect small sample size.

In the case of this clone: Antigen unknown.

This was a survey-level run. As originally analysed: The detection floor for productive clonotype frequency was 2.59 x 10-5. Clones were sequenced by immunoSEQ multiplex PCR, and TCRdb holds only the in-frame ones, with some missing. That table furnishes V, J and clone size, whereas the DNA furnished D and trimming. The table records tens of thousands of clones, around 67% of them present only once. The chain combines TRBV29-1 with TRBJ2-1, with D possibly being TRBD2 (6 bases). The receptor comes from a human donor in good health. Input material: CD4+ T cells from blood buffy coats. CDR3 nucleotides: TGCAGCGCAAGGGACTTTGGGTACAATGAGCAGTTCTTC. Protein: CSARDFGYNEQFF.